The 30 T cell receptor beta chains below come from one sample, sequenced in a study of CD8 T cells in ankylosing spondylitis. Points from the study as a whole: A TCR beta motif made of fewer than ten highly homologous variants seemed typical of ankylosing spondylitis blood.

TCRdb re-called the 5' RACE reads with MiXCR, one entry per CDR3 protein. The table has around 480,000 distinct CDR3 sequences, roughly 18% seen once. The antigens these receptors bind are not known. Sequencing was carried out using blood, either unsorted or a sorted T cell fraction (not recorded which). All receptors come from a male donor with ankylosing spondylitis.

In its sample, this clonotype was seen a few times. In DNA form, the CDR3 reads TGTGCCAGCAGTTTAAAGGGCCTCGCTGGGGCCAACGTCCTGACTTTC. Residues: CASSLKGLAGANVLTF. The chain links TRBV27 to TRBJ2-6; no clear D gene. In germline, CDR1 is MNHEY, CDR2 SMNVEV (reference sequence). The CDR3 is 16 amino acids. V lost 2 bases to trimming and J lost 2 bases, with 10 bases between them.

The CDR3 nucleotides are TGTGCCAGCAGCGGCCCTGAGGGCTACACCTTC. Amino acids: CASSGPEGYTF. The chain links TRBV28 to TRBJ1-2; D not resolved. The V and J ends lost 6 bases and 8 bases respectively, with 10 bases between them. The CDR3 loop spans 11 amino acids. In germline, CDR1 is MDHEN, CDR2 SYDVKM.

This clonotype has only a few counts. V and J are TRBV6-5 and TRBJ1-2; D is undetermined. The ends were cut back, 2 bases at V and 4 bases at J, with 14 bases in the middle. Germline V gives CDR1 MNHEY, CDR2 SVGAGI. There are 15 residues in the CDR3. In nucleotides, the CDR3 is TGTGCCAGCAGTTACGGTCTGGGTTTCAGCTATGGCTACACCTTC. The encoded protein is CASSYGLGFSYGYTF.

This clonotype was counted ten times or more. The chain's CDR3 is CASSPGTGSSYEQYF. The DNA for the CDR3 is TGTGCCAGCAGCCCCGGGACAGGAAGCTCCTACGAGCAGTACTTC. The chain is built from TRBV4-2 and TRBJ2-7, with 8 bases that match TRBD1. CDR3 size: 15 residues. V lost 4 bases and J lost 0; bases outside the gene matches: 5. Looked up from germline, CDR1 is LGHNA and CDR2 is YNFKEQ.

Only a few counts were recorded for this clonotype. The V gene is TRBV20-1, the J gene TRBJ2-5; 7 positions match TRBD2. V shed 0 bases, J shed 1 base, and the junction held 5 bases outside the gene matches. The V gene's germline CDR1 is DFQATT and CDR2 SNEGSKA (reference sequence). The CDR3 contains 15 residues. The CDR3: CSARDRREGQETQYF. The CDR3 nucleotides are TGCAGTGCTAGAGATCGGAGGGAGGGCCAAGAGACCCAGTACTTC.

The V call is TRBV30, the J call TRBJ2-3, with D perhaps TRBD1 (6 bases). The V gene lost 2 bases and the J gene lost 12 bases, with 27 bases spanning the gap. CDR1 is GTSNPN and CDR2 is SVGIG in the germline V gene (reference sequence). CDR3 size: 16 residues. The CDR3 nucleotides are TGTGCCTGGAGTCCGACTCATCCCCTACAAGGGGGTCCTCAGTATTTT. Translated: CAWSPTHPLQGGPQYF.

This clonotype was seen a few times. The chain has TRBV28 and TRBJ2-3, with 12 bases lining up with TRBD2. The CDR3 consists of 16 residues. Germline CDR1 and CDR2: MDHEN and SYDVKM. The trim removed 2 bases at V and 4 bases at J, leaving 4 bases unmatched. The DNA of the CDR3 is TGTGCCAGCAGTTTAGATCTAGCGGGAGGGTCAGATACGCAGTATTTT. Protein sequence: CASSLDLAGGSDTQYF. Using reference TRBV28 and TRBJ2-3 for the parts outside the CDR3, the full variable domain is DVKVTQSSRYLVKRTGEKVFLECVQDMDHENMFWYRQDPGLGLRLIYFSYDVKMKEKGDIPEGYSVSREKKERFSLILESASTNQTSMYLCASSLDLAGGSDTQYFGPGTRLTVL.

This clonotype occurred a few times. The CDR3 here is CASSPDPTDTQYF. The DNA of the CDR3 is TGTGCCAGCAGCCCCGACCCCACAGATACGCAGTATTTT. V is TRBV7-2 and J is TRBJ2-3; D call uncertain. The CDR3 extends over 13 amino acids. Germline CDR1 is SGHTA and CDR2 is FQGNSA. V lost 5 bases and J 2 bases, leaving 8 bases between the germline ends.

The chain employs TRBV20-1 and TRBJ1-4, with a possible D match to TRBD1 (5 bases). The CDR3 covers 14 residues. The V gene's germline CDR1 is DFQATT and CDR2 SNEGSKA (reference sequence). Trimming removed 6 bases at V and 2 bases at J, with 13 bases between. For the CDR3, the DNA is TGCAGTGCCGGGGGTGGTGGGACTAATGAAAAACTGTTTTTT. This sequence encodes CSAGGGGTNEKLFF.

This clonotype was seen more than once but under ten times. The V gene is TRBV12-3 or TRBV12-4, the J gene TRBJ1-1, with D maybe TRBD1 (5 bases). Between the trimmed V and J ends, which lost 7 bases and 0 bases, there was a span of 15 bases. The CDR3 totals 15 residues. The CDR3 sequence is CASTRVGQLNTEAFF. The CDR3 nucleotides are TGTGCCAGCACCCGTGTGGGGCAGCTGAACACTGAAGCTTTCTTT.

This clonotype has only a few counts. The V gene is TRBV11-2, the J gene TRBJ2-5; no reliable D call. Germline lookup yields CDR1 SGHAT and CDR2 FQNNGV. The CDR3 consists of 14 residues. V lost 2 bases and J 1 base, leaving 8 bases between the germline ends. CDR3 sequence (DNA): TGTGCCAGCAGCTTAAAGGCCAGCCAAGAGACCCAGTACTTC. Its translation: CASSLKASQETQYF. The entire variable domain, with the rest obtained from reference TRBV11-2 and TRBJ2-5, is as follows: EAGVAQSPRYKIIEKRQSVAFWCNPISGHATLYWYQQILGQGPKLLIQFQNNGVVDDSQLPKDRFSAERLKGVDSTLKIQPAKLEDSAVYLCASSLKASQETQYFGPGTRLLVL.

In its sample, this clonotype was seen many times. J is TRBJ1-6 and V is TRBV7-8; D uncertain. Germline lookup yields CDR1 SGHVS and CDR2 FQNEAQ. CDR3 length equals 16 residues. Trimming pared 1 base from V and 0 bases from J, leaving 7 bases between. The CDR3 spells CASSLVVGSYNSPLHF. The DNA of the CDR3 is TGTGCCAGCAGCTTAGTTGTGGGCTCCTATAATTCACCCCTCCACTTT.

In the case of this clonotype: At one of its ends the junction is not consistent with the germline gene, which may arise from a read error. This rearrangement joins TRBV4-1 to TRBJ2-3, with 11 bases matching TRBD1. The CDR3 has 15 residues. Per germline, CDR1 MGHRA and CDR2 YSYEKL. CDR3 region: CASSRTGGSTDTQYF. CDR3 coding DNA: TGTGCCAGCAGTCGGACAGGGGGCTCCACAGATACGCAGTATTTT.

The sample holds many counts of this clonotype. The rearrangement joins TRBV7-2 to TRBJ2-1; tentative D call: TRBD2 (6 bases). V lost 4 bases and J 9 bases, leaving 13 bases between the germline ends. In germline, CDR1 is SGHTA, CDR2 FQGNSA. The CDR3 runs to 13 residues. The CDR3 loop reads CASSWRLEGEQFF. CDR3 DNA: TGTGCCAGCAGCTGGCGACTAGAGGGTGAGCAGTTCTTC.

Only a few counts were recorded for this clonotype. V and J are TRBV7-6 and TRBJ1-3; 8 nucleotides agree with TRBD1. Germline V gene sequence: CDR1 SGHVS, CDR2 FNYEAQ. The CDR3 sequence is 16 residues long. Germline trimming cut 5 bases from V and 1 base from J; bases unmatched to any gene: 7. The CDR3: CASSVTTGGSGNTIYF. The CDR3 region has the DNA TGTGCCAGCAGCGTTACCACAGGGGGATCTGGAAACACCATATATTTT.

This clonotype was found a few times. V and J are TRBV6-2 or TRBV6-3 and TRBJ2-1, with 15 bases fitting TRBD2. The CDR3 runs 17 residues. The V segment lost 8 bases and the J segment 7 bases; nucleotides outside the gene matches: 12. Germline values: CDR1 MNHEY, CDR2 SVGEGT. This CDR3 is CASVGLAGGRVANEQFF. CDR3 nucleotides: TGTGCCAGCGTGGGACTAGCGGGAGGTCGGGTTGCGAATGAGCAGTTCTTC.

This sequence joins TRBV4-2 and TRBJ2-5; no definite D call. CDR3 length equals 13 residues. The V end was cut by 1 base, the J end by 6 bases, with 9 bases between. The germline CDR1 and CDR2 sequences are LGHNA and YNFKEQ. The CDR3 DNA is TGTGCCAGCAGCCAAGGATTGGTTAAGACCCAGTACTTC. Encoded protein: CASSQGLVKTQYF.

This chain links TRBV6-1 with TRBJ2-7; 7 bases line up with TRBD1. J lost 3 bases, V lost 7 bases, and 9 bases had no gene match. Germline CDR1 MNHNS, CDR2 SASEGT. This CDR3 is built from 14 residues. The CDR3, as DNA: TGTGCCAGCACCGGACAGGCAGGAGTCTACGAGCAGTACTTC. It yields the protein CASTGQAGVYEQYF.

This clonotype was recorded a few times. The gene calls are TRBV18 and TRBJ2-1, with a possible D match to TRBD2 (6 bases). Looked up from germline, CDR1 is KGHSH and CDR2 is LQKENI. V was cut by 3 bases and J by 8 bases, with 17 bases left in between. The CDR3 contains 15 residues. The CDR3 reads CASSPGGVVDHEQFF. In DNA form, the CDR3 reads TGTGCCAGCTCACCGGGCGGGGTCGTCGACCATGAGCAGTTCTTC.

In this sample, this clonotype turned up a few times. This chain uses TRBV11-2 with TRBJ1-6; D call uncertain. Germline V gene data show CDR1 as SGHAT and CDR2 as FQNNGV. The CDR3 has 13 amino acids. The V end was cut by 5 bases, the J end by 11 bases, with 13 bases between. CDR3 in DNA: TGTGCCAGCAGCACCCTACAACTGGCACCCCTCCACTTT. Residues: CASSTLQLAPLHF.

This clonotype was seen a handful of times. The V and J genes are TRBV5-1 and TRBJ1-6; TRBD1 agrees at 11 bases. The V gene's germline CDR1 is SGHRS and CDR2 YFSETQ. With 0 bases clipped from V and 10 bases from J, the junction kept 3 bases outside the gene matches. The CDR3 has 15 residues. In DNA, the CDR3 is TGCGCCAGCAGCTTGGCCGGGACAGGGGGATCACCCCTCCACTTT. The encoded protein is CASSLAGTGGSPLHF.

In DNA, the CDR3 is TGTGCCAGCAGCTTAAAGGGGCCCGGGGAGCTGTTTTTT. This encodes CASSLKGPGELFF. The chain recombines TRBV7-9 with TRBJ2-2; perhaps TRBD1 as D (5 bases). Germline CDR1 and CDR2: SEHNR and FQNEAQ (reference sequence). V was shortened by 2 bases and J by 6 bases, with 7 bases between the two germline ends. CDR3 size: 13 residues. Combining the CDR3 with reference TRBV7-9 and TRBJ2-2 gives the whole variable domain DTGVSQNPRHKITKRGQNVTFRCDPISEHNRLYWYRQTLGQGPEFLTYFQNEAQLEKSRLLSDRFSAERPKGSFSTLEIQRTEQGDSAMYLCASSLKGPGELFFGEGSRLTVL.

This clonotype was counted a few times. This chain joins TRBV6-5 and TRBJ1-3; 10 bases are shared with TRBD1. The CDR3 is 15 amino acids. Germline loops: CDR1 MNHEY, CDR2 SVGAGI. After removal of 2 bases from V and 5 bases from J, the junction contained 3 bases not matched to a gene. This chain's CDR3 is CASSYAGQGRNTIYF. DNA for the CDR3: TGTGCCAGCAGTTACGCGGGACAGGGGAGAAACACCATATATTTT.

The chain has TRBV7-2 and TRBJ1-5; D may be TRBD1 (5 bases). CDR3 length equals 16 residues. Germline CDR1 reads SGHTA; CDR2 reads FQGNSA. V dropped 5 bases and J dropped 4 bases, with 18 bases sitting between them. The CDR3 loop reads CASSPDGTVRNQPQHF. The CDR3 DNA sequence: TGTGCCAGCAGCCCCGACGGGACCGTACGTAATCAGCCCCAGCATTTT.

This clonotype has only a few counts. The gene calls are TRBV5-4 and TRBJ2-1; D might be TRBD2 (5 bases). Between the trimmed V and J ends, which lost 2 bases and 9 bases, there was a span of 18 bases. Germline V lookup: CDR1 SGHNT, CDR2 YYREEE (reference sequence). The length of the CDR3 is 15 residues. The CDR3 is CASSFPGIEMAEQFF. The DNA of the CDR3 is TGTGCCAGCAGCTTCCCCGGGATCGAGATGGCTGAGCAGTTCTTC.

There are a few counts of this clonotype. The rearrangement links TRBV5-1 to TRBJ1-2, with 9 bases lining up with TRBD1. The CDR3 has 15 amino acids. The germline V gene encodes CDR1 SGHRS and CDR2 YFSETQ. V trimming: 3 bases; J trimming: 7 bases; junction bases outside the gene matches: 10. The chain's CDR3 is CASSWGDREIAGYTF. The CDR3 bases are TGCGCCAGCAGCTGGGGGGACAGGGAAATTGCTGGCTACACCTTC.

This clonotype was detected only a few times. The rearrangement uses TRBV29-1 and TRBJ2-3; D is ambiguous. V shed 5 bases and J shed 0 bases, with 18 bases lying between them. The CDR3 loop spans 16 amino acids. Germline V gene data show CDR1 as SQVTM and CDR2 as ANQGSEA. CDR3 sequence reads: CSVRKNPESSTDTQYF. The CDR3 nucleotides read TGCAGCGTTAGAAAGAACCCCGAATCTAGCACAGATACGCAGTATTTT.

This clonotype was observed a few times. V and J are TRBV6-1 and TRBJ2-1, with 9 bases identical to TRBD2. The CDR3 has 15 amino acids. The junction had 6 bases not matched to a gene; V was cut back by 3 bases and J by 6 bases. Germline-derived CDR1 and CDR2 are MNHNS and SASEGT. The DNA for the CDR3 is TGTGCCAGCAGTGATCCGGGACTAGCCTCCAATGAGCAGTTCTTC. Its translation is CASSDPGLASNEQFF.

This clonotype has only a few counts. The J gene is TRBJ1-1, the V gene TRBV4-2; no definite D call. The CDR3 totals 14 residues. Looked up from germline, CDR1 is LGHNA and CDR2 is YNFKEQ. V dropped 0 bases and J dropped 4 bases, with 9 bases sitting between them. CDR3 in DNA: TGTGCCAGCAGCCAAGATACGGGTGGCACTGAAGCTTTCTTT. It specifies CASSQDTGGTEAFF.

This clonotype came up many times. V and J are TRBV7-2 and TRBJ2-5; 7 positions match TRBD2. The CDR3 is made up of 16 amino acids. Germline loops: CDR1 SGHTA, CDR2 FQGNSA. J was trimmed by 9 bases and V by 4 bases; bases with no gene match: 17. The CDR3 reads CASSSKSGTTRSAQYF. In nucleotides, the CDR3 is TGTGCCAGCAGCTCAAAGTCAGGGACTACCAGGTCGGCCCAGTACTTC.